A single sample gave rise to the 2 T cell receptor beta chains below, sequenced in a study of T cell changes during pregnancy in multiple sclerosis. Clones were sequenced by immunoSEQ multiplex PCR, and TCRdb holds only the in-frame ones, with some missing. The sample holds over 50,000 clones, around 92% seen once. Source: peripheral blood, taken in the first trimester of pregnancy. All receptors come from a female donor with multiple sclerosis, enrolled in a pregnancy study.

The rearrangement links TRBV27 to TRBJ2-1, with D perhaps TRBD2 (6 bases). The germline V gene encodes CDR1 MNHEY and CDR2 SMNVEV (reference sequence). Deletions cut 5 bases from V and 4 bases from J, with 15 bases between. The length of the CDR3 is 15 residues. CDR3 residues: CASSHTGTHYNEQFF. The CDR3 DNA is TGTGCCAGCAGTCACACCGGGACTCATTACAATGAGCAGTTCTTC.

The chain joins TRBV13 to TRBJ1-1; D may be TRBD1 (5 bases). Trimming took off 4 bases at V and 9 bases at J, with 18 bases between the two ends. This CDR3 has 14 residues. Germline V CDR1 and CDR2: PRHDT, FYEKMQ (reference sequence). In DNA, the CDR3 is TGTGCCAGCAGCTCCTCCGGAGGGGCCCTAAAAGCTTTCTTT. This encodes CASSSSGGALKAFF.